Each of the 10 T cell receptor beta chains below was sequenced from the same sample in a study of regulatory T cells in long-lasting Graves disease. Arm-PCR of CDR3 regions and iRepertoire HTBI primers were used to build TCR beta libraries. TCRdb passed the multiplex PCR reads through MiXCR, listing each CDR3 protein once. The table lists roughly 560,000 distinct CDR3 sequences, about 16% of them singletons. Time point noted: newly diagnosed GD, antithyroid drugs for less than 3 months. There was RNA extracted from PBMCs, and the TCR library was made from it. The sample was also reused in another study, on T cells in Graves' hyperthyroidism and ophthalmopathy.

The material sequenced was peripheral blood mononuclear cells (PBMCs), taken at new diagnosis, from a patient treated with antithyroid drugs. The receptors shown here come from a woman aged 40 to 65 with Graves disease.

The table lists this clonotype with a count of one. The rearrangement links TRBV10-2 to TRBJ1-5, with TRBD1 as a possible D gene (6 bases). The ends were cut back, 0 bases at V and 2 bases at J, with 14 bases in the middle. Germline-derived CDR1 and CDR2 are WSHSY and SAAADI. This CDR3 has 17 residues. CDR3 region: CASSESRGGAGNQPQHF. The CDR3 DNA sequence: TGCGCCAGCAGTGAGTCGAGGGGGGGCGCGGGCAATCAGCCCCAGCATTTT.

This clonotype was counted many times. The genes are TRBV12-3 or TRBV12-4 and TRBJ2-5; D perhaps matches TRBD1 (6 bases). Trimming stripped 5 bases from V and 4 bases from J, with 14 bases between. The CDR3 has 14 amino acids. The CDR3 nucleotides read TGTGCCAGCAGTCCTACAGGGTCGCGAGAGACCCAGTACTTC. Protein sequence: CASSPTGSRETQYF.

Ten or more counts support this clonotype. The chain links TRBV9 to TRBJ1-2; D may be TRBD1 (6 bases). This CDR3 comprises 14 residues. V was pared by 0 bases and J by 3 bases, with 9 bases between. The germline gives CDR1 SGDLS, CDR2 YYNGEE. The CDR3 bases are TGTGCCAGCAGCGTAGCCGGGGGCGACTATGGCTACACCTTC. Residues: CASSVAGGDYGYTF.

The V call is TRBV15, the J call TRBJ2-7; the D gene is possibly TRBD1 (6 bases). There are 14 residues in the CDR3. CDR1 and CDR2 from the germline V gene are LNHNV and YYDKDF (reference sequence). Trimming removed 0 bases at V and 7 bases at J, with 13 bases between. The CDR3 region has the DNA TGTGCCACCAGCAGAGAAACCACAGGGCTTGAGCAGTACTTC. This gives the protein CATSRETTGLEQYF.

This clonotype showed up many times. CDR3 DNA: TGTGCCAGCAGCTTATCGGCAGGGAAGGGCTACGAGCAGTACTTC. It is translated as CASSLSAGKGYEQYF. The chain recombines TRBV7-3 with TRBJ2-7, with a possible D match to TRBD1 (5 bases). The ends were cut back, 2 bases at V and 3 bases at J, with 14 bases in the middle. Per the germline V gene, CDR1 is SGHTA and CDR2 is FQGTGA. The CDR3 loop spans 15 amino acids.

In this sample, this clonotype turned up a few times. V usage is TRBV6-6 and J usage is TRBJ1-2, with D perhaps TRBD1 (6 bases). The CDR3 is 16 residues long. Trimming removed 0 bases from V and 3 bases from J, with 14 bases in between. Germline loops: CDR1 MNHNY, CDR2 SVGAGI (reference sequence). The CDR3 loop reads CASSYSIRRGDYGYTF. Here the CDR3 DNA reads TGTGCCAGCAGTTACTCGATACGCAGGGGAGACTATGGCTACACCTTC.

This clonotype showed up many times. V gene TRBV5-1 combines with J gene TRBJ2-7, with 7 bases identical to TRBD1. CDR3 length: 14 amino acids. V gave up 0 bases and J gave up 2 bases; unmatched junction bases: 2. CDR1 is SGHRS, CDR2 YFSETQ, per germline. The CDR3 DNA sequence: TGCGCCAGCAGCTTGGCCCAGGGGGCCTACGAGCAGTACTTC. It is translated as CASSLAQGAYEQYF.

This clonotype was counted only a few times. This chain joins TRBV19 and TRBJ2-2; 8 bases are a match to TRBD1. The CDR3 is 14 amino acids. In germline, CDR1 is LNHDA, CDR2 SQIVND (reference sequence). V gave up 3 bases and J gave up 5 bases; unmatched junction bases: 2. The CDR3 sequence is CASSIGQGTGELFF. CDR3 nucleotides: TGTGCCAGTAGTATCGGACAGGGTACCGGGGAGCTGTTTTTT.

This clonotype came up once. Being one base from a much bigger clone, this may be a read error. The CDR3 spells CATSWSAHNYGYTF. The CDR3 DNA is TGTGCCACCAGTTGGTCAGCGCATAACTATGGCTACACCTTC. The chain uses TRBV12-3 or TRBV12-4 and TRBJ1-2; no firm D call. The CDR3 loop spans 14 amino acids.

This clonotype came up a few times. The chain joins TRBV12-3 or TRBV12-4 to TRBJ2-2, with D possibly matching TRBD2 (6 bases). There are 16 residues in the CDR3. With 2 bases removed from V and 8 bases from J, the gap between germline ends came to 18 bases. CDR3 DNA sequence: TGTGCCAGCAGTTTAATAAGGACTACGCTTTTGGGGGAGCTGTTTTTT. Protein product: CASSLIRTTLLGELFF.